The present T cell receptor (beta chain) was sequenced within a study of OX40 agonist ivuxolimab in advanced cancers. As for the study in general: A history of anti-PD-1, anti-PD-L1 or anti-CTLA-4 therapy was acceptable, and approximately 41% had some. Partial responses were achieved by three patients, of whom one had hepatocellular carcinoma and two had cutaneous melanoma.

In the case of this clone: Its cognate antigen is unknown.

Method: immunoSEQ multiplex PCR; TCRdb's copy keeps in-frame clones and lacks some. The data show around 50,000 clones, about 88% seen once. General observations from the study: Expanded clones tended on average to be more numerous among CD8+ T cells than CD4+. Still undetermined is the antigen specificity of the expanded peripheral T cells.

J was trimmed by 4 bases and V by 4 bases; bases with no gene match: 8. CDR3 length: 16 amino acids. Germline V gene lookup returns CDR1 KGHSH and CDR2 LQKENI. The specimen was CD4+ or CD8+ T cells sorted from blood, collected in a trial of the OX40 agonist ivuxolimab. This receptor was obtained from an adult with an advanced solid tumor such as melanoma, head and neck, liver or kidney cancer. The chain employs TRBV18 and TRBJ1-4; 8 bases are shared with TRBD1. The CDR3 region is CASSLTQGQVNEKLFF. CDR3 nucleotide sequence: TGTGCCAGCTCACTAACCCAGGGACAGGTTAATGAAAAACTGTTTTTT.